A single sample is the source of the 11 T cell receptor beta chains below, sequenced in a study of T and B cells in COVID-19 patients. TRB rearrangements were amplified by multiplex PCR with BIOMED2 TRB-A/B primers. Each CDR3 protein gets one entry after TCRdb re-called the multiplex PCR reads with MiXCR. The profile shows several thousand distinct CDR3 sequences, under 30% of them singletons. Each TRB amplification used roughly 230-550 ng of genomic DNA from blood. The sample was blood. Receptors were obtained from a human donor who had recovered from COVID-19.

This clonotype was recorded once. CDR3 region: CASTDRASTPHEQYV. In nucleotides, the CDR3 is TGTGCCAGCACGGACCGGGCCTCAACCCCCCACGAGCAGTACGTC. The chain combines TRBV27 with TRBJ2-7; D is unresolved. This CDR3 is 15 amino acids long. Trimming took 7 bases from V and 5 from J, leaving 21 bases between them. The V gene's germline CDR1 is MNHEY and CDR2 SMNVEV (reference sequence).

The CDR3 loop is CATSDPTHEERGIDEQFF. The CDR3 DNA reads as TGTGCCACCAGTGATCCGACCCACGAGGAGCGGGGGATTGATGAGCAGTTCTTC. The gene calls are TRBV24-1 and TRBJ2-1, with TRBD2 matching 8 bases. Germline V lookup: CDR1 KGHDR, CDR2 SFDVKD. V was clipped by 3 bases and J by 8 bases; unmatched bases: 17. There are 18 residues in the CDR3.

This rearrangement joins TRBV11-1 to TRBJ1-2; D is unresolved. The V gene's germline CDR1 is SGHAT and CDR2 FQDESV (reference sequence). CDR3 length: 12 residues. The V end lost 5 bases, the J end lost 8 bases, and 12 bases lay between the germline ends. The CDR3 loop is CASSDTQMGYTF. The DNA for the CDR3 is TGTGCCAGCAGCGACACCCAAATGGGCTACACCTTC. The variable domain in full, completed from reference TRBV11-1 and TRBJ1-2, reads EAEVAQSPRYKITEKSQAVAFWCDPISGHATLYWYRQILGQGPELLVQFQDESVVDDSQLPKDRFSAERLKGVDSTLKIQPAELGDSAMYLCASSDTQMGYTFGSGTRLTVV.

In its sample, this clonotype ranks as medium-sized. The chain employs TRBV5-5 and TRBJ2-1; D may be TRBD2 (6 bases). The ends were cut back, 6 bases at V and 4 bases at J, with 17 bases in the middle. The CDR3 totals 15 residues. Per the germline V gene, CDR1 is SGHKS and CDR2 is YYEKEE (reference sequence). The CDR3 reads CASNHEVAAYNEQFF. The CDR3 DNA follows: TGTGCCAGCAACCACGAGGTAGCGGCTTACAATGAGCAGTTCTTC.

This clonotype was counted between two and nine times. This chain connects TRBV5-1 to TRBJ2-2; 7 bases fit TRBD2. Looked up from germline, CDR1 is SGHRS and CDR2 is YFSETQ. CDR3 length equals 15 residues. The trim removed 4 bases at V and 5 bases at J, leaving 8 bases unmatched. Here the CDR3 DNA reads TGCGCCAGCAGCGACCCTGGGGGGGTGACCGGGGAGCTGTTTTTT. It codes for CASSDPGGVTGELFF.

The chain combines TRBV15 with TRBJ1-5; 7 bases are a match to TRBD1. The CDR3 is made up of 17 amino acids. With 4 bases clipped from V and 1 base from J, the junction kept 10 bases outside the gene matches. Per germline, CDR1 LNHNV and CDR2 YYDKDF (reference sequence). Here the CDR3 DNA reads TGTGCCACCAGCACCGAGGGAGACAGGGTCAGCAATCAGCCCCAGCATTTT. Translating it yields CATSTEGDRVSNQPQHF.

This clonotype appeared a few times. The V and J genes are TRBV14 and TRBJ2-5; 7 bases fit TRBD1. Germline V gene lookup returns CDR1 SGHDN and CDR2 FVKESK. The trim removed 2 bases at V and 5 bases at J, leaving 11 bases unmatched. This CDR3 is built from 16 residues. The CDR3 sequence is CASSQIAGTVGETQYF. The CDR3 region has the DNA TGTGCCAGCAGCCAAATCGCCGGGACAGTAGGGGAGACCCAGTACTTC.

The table lists this clonotype with a few counts. The rearrangement uses TRBV10-3 and TRBJ1-2; D is undetermined. Trimming stripped 6 bases from V and 1 base from J, with 15 bases between. The germline gives CDR1 ENHRY, CDR2 SYGVKD. This CDR3 contains 15 residues. CDR3 nucleotides: TGTGCCATCAGCGTGGACGCCGGCAATAACTATGGCTACACCTTC. Residues: CAISVDAGNNYGYTF.

This chain connects TRBV29-1 to TRBJ2-6; a possible D gene is TRBD1 (5 bases). CDR3 length: 15 amino acids. Trimming shortened V by 2 bases and J by 0 bases, and 8 bases separated the two germline ends. The germline V gene encodes CDR1 SQVTM and CDR2 ANQGSEA. CDR3 residues: CSVEQGVSGANVLTF. Here the CDR3 DNA reads TGCAGCGTTGAACAGGGCGTCTCTGGGGCCAACGTCCTGACTTTC.

The chain couples TRBV20-1 to TRBJ2-7, with D hard to call. Trimming removed 4 bases from V and 3 bases from J, with 13 bases in between. The V gene's germline CDR1 is DFQATT and CDR2 SNEGSKA (reference sequence). This CDR3 has 13 residues. CDR3 protein: CSATSTRGYEQYV. As DNA, the CDR3 is TGCAGTGCTACCTCGACGAGAGGCTACGAGCAGTACGTC.

This chain joins TRBV6-1 and TRBJ2-7; TRBD1 aligns across 9 bases. CDR1 is MNHNS and CDR2 is SASEGT in the germline V gene. Germline trimming cut 6 bases from V and 0 bases from J; bases unmatched to any gene: 6. The CDR3 loop spans 15 amino acids. CDR3 nucleotides: TGTGCCAGCAGCCCACCGGGACAGGGCTCCTACGAGCAGTACTTC. As protein: CASSPPGQGSYEQYF.